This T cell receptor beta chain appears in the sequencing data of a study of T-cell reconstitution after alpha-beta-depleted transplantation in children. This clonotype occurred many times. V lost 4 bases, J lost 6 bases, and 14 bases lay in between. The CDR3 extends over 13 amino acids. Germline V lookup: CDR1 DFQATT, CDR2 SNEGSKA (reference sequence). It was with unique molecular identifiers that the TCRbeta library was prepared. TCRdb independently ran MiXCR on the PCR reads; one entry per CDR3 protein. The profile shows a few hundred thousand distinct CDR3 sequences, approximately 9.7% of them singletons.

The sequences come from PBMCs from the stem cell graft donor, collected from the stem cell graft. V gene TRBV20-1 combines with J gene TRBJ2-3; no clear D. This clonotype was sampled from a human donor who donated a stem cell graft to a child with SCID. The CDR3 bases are TGCAGTGCTAATAACATAAACCCCGATACGCAGTATTTT. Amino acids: CSANNINPDTQYF.